This T cell receptor (beta chain) was identified during a study of cytomegalovirus exposure and HLA in healthy donors. Donors likely had unrecorded immune exposures despite being nominally healthy when sampled. 13 Jbeta primers and 60 Vbeta primers were used for the PCR. Assay: immunoSEQ multiplex PCR; the TCRdb copy retains only in-frame clones and omits some. In the table there are about 170,000 clones, around 81% of which are singletons. Study-wide results and caveats: Listed as cytomegalovirus-associated were 150 or so TCR beta chains. In a later analysis, roughly 17,000 TCR beta sequences were associated with HLA alleles at 0.05 false discovery rate.

In the case of this clone: Its antigen is not identified.

CDR3 length: 13 amino acids. V dropped 3 bases and J dropped 8 bases, with 16 bases sitting between them. Germline-derived CDR1 and CDR2 are SQVTM and ANQGSEA. The chain recombines TRBV29-1 with TRBJ1-2; D gene uncertain. Sequenced input: PBMCs. The TCR was taken from a woman between 25 and 40 years old in good health and CMV-seropositive. Here the CDR3 reads CSVDRSVGSGYTF. CDR3 bases: TGCAGCGTTGATCGATCGGTGGGGAGCGGCTACACCTTC.